These 17 T cell receptor beta chains share one sample of origin, sequenced in a study of post-analysis software for immune sequencing data (dated by TCRdb to the mid-2010s). General conclusions and limits of the study: Patients showed significantly higher frequencies than controls for roughly five TRBV segments, among them TRBV5-6, TRBV5-1 and TRBV20-1.

These receptors have no known antigen. Libraries were prepared through PCR. Sequenced using an Illumina HiSeq 2500. Unique molecular identifiers were incorporated into TCR beta cDNA libraries to reduce PCR and sequencing biases. In TCRdb, the public reads were trimmed at Q25 with fastp and aligned with MiXCR, with productive beta chains retained. Duplicate CDR3 protein sequences are folded into a single record with the most common DNA and genes. The sample table shows about 200,000 distinct CDR3 sequences, and 29% are seen once. Less than 4% of the sample is held by the ten biggest clonotypes. Sequences were obtained from blood. All receptors derive from a girl under 18 with multiple sclerosis.

The chain carries TRBV28 and TRBJ2-7, with D uncertain. Germline CDR1 reads MDHEN; CDR2 reads SYDVKM. This CDR3 region has 13 residues. V lost 3 bases to trimming and J lost 6 bases, with 12 bases between them. The CDR3: CASSFAGNCEQYF. DNA for the CDR3: TGTGCCAGCAGTTTTGCTGGAAACTGCGAGCAGTACTTC.

There are a few counts of this clonotype. The chain carries TRBV12-3 or TRBV12-4 and TRBJ1-6; D gene uncertain. The CDR3 is made up of 13 amino acids. With 5 bases removed from V and 8 bases from J, the gap between germline ends came to 10 bases. CDR3 residues: CASSPLVDSPLHF. In nucleotides, the CDR3 is TGTGCCAGCAGTCCCCTCGTTGATTCACCCCTCCACTTT.

This clonotype was picked up one time. V gene TRBV7-9 combines with J gene TRBJ1-6; no reliable D call. Trimming removed 2 bases at V and 6 bases at J, with 11 bases between. The CDR3 totals 15 residues. Germline values: CDR1 SEHNR, CDR2 FQNEAQ (reference sequence). The CDR3 sequence is CASSLYGEGNSPLHF. CDR3 coding DNA: TGTGCCAGCAGCTTATATGGGGAAGGTAATTCACCCCTCCACTTT.

This chain links TRBV29-1 with TRBJ2-2, with TRBD2 as a possible D gene (6 bases). The V and J ends lost 5 bases and 2 bases respectively, with 12 bases between them. The germline gives CDR1 SQVTM, CDR2 ANQGSEA. The CDR3 is 14 amino acids. CDR3 bases: TGCAGCGTTAATAGCGGAGGAAACACCGGGGAGCTGTTTTTT. It is translated as CSVNSGGNTGELFF.

The chain recombines TRBV7-3 with TRBJ2-7, with 9 bases aligning to TRBD2. J gave up 5 bases and V 2 bases, and 4 bases lay outside the gene matches. Germline CDR1 SGHTA, CDR2 FQGTGA. The CDR3 is 14 residues long. In DNA form, the CDR3 reads TGTGCCAGCAGCTTAGGCGGGAGGGTCCACGAGCAGTACTTC. It is translated as CASSLGGRVHEQYF.

This clonotype was observed a handful of times. V is TRBV5-1 and J is TRBJ2-7, with D possibly called TRBD1 or TRBD2 (5 bases each). Germline V CDR1 and CDR2: SGHRS, YFSETQ. Trimming stripped 3 bases from V and 0 bases from J, with 10 bases between. The CDR3 is 14 amino acids. The CDR3 protein is CASSYRDDSYEQYF. In DNA form, the CDR3 reads TGCGCCAGCAGCTATCGGGACGACTCCTACGAGCAGTACTTC.

This clonotype was counted only a few times. The chain employs TRBV28 and TRBJ2-7, with D perhaps given as TRBD1 or TRBD2 (5 bases each). Germline CDR1 MDHEN, CDR2 SYDVKM. The V and J ends lost 2 bases and 3 bases respectively, with 11 bases between them. The CDR3 is 14 residues long. The CDR3 DNA sequence: TGTGCCAGCAGTTTAGGGACCGGAGGCTACGAGCAGTACTTC. The encoded protein is CASSLGTGGYEQYF.

This rearrangement joins TRBV3-1 to TRBJ2-1; 8 nucleotides align to TRBD2. The CDR3 consists of 15 residues. The ends lost 4 bases at V and 9 bases at J; junction bases unmatched: 11. CDR1 LGHDT and CDR2 YNNKEL come from the germline V gene (reference sequence). The CDR3 DNA reads TGTGCCAGCAGCCCCCGTGGGACTAGAAATCGTGAGCAGTTCTTC. It codes for CASSPRGTRNREQFF.

This clonotype occurred a few times. V is TRBV5-1 and J is TRBJ1-1; D remains unclear. The germline gives CDR1 SGHRS, CDR2 YFSETQ. The CDR3 runs 12 residues. The ends were cut back, 0 bases at V and 8 bases at J, with 8 bases in the middle. The CDR3 loop is CASSLEYPEAFF. The CDR3 nucleotides are TGCGCCAGCAGCTTGGAATATCCGGAAGCTTTCTTT.

This clonotype has just a few counts. Since a much larger clone is just one base distant, this may be a read error. V is TRBV7-2 and J is TRBJ2-1; D perhaps matches TRBD2 (6 bases). The DNA matches TRBJ2-7 better at its end, which makes the J call doubtful. Looked up from germline, CDR1 is SGHTA and CDR2 is FQGNSA. The CDR3 consists of 15 residues. The CDR3 reads CASSPGVADYNEQYF. CDR3 nucleotides: TGTGCCAGCAGCCCGGGGGTAGCGGACTACAATGAGCAGTACTTC.

This clonotype was observed at least ten times. CDR3 DNA sequence: TGTGCCAGCAGCCCCGACAGACAGCACCTTTACAATGAGCAGTTCTTC. Its protein is CASSPDRQHLYNEQFF. The V and J genes are TRBV3-1 and TRBJ2-1, with a possible D match to TRBD1 (5 bases). Germline V gene sequence: CDR1 LGHDT, CDR2 YNNKEL (reference sequence). The CDR3 has 16 residues. Trimming took off 4 bases at V and 4 bases at J, with 17 bases between the two ends.

At least ten counts were recorded for this clonotype. J is TRBJ2-3 and V is TRBV12-3 or TRBV12-4; 13 nucleotides align to TRBD2. The V and J ends lost 5 bases and 4 bases, in that order; junction bases with no gene match: 6. The CDR3 is made up of 16 amino acids. CDR3 residues: CASSPRLAGGPDTQYF. DNA of the CDR3: TGTGCCAGCAGTCCTCGACTAGCGGGAGGTCCAGATACGCAGTATTTT.

Only a few counts were recorded for this clonotype. This chain links TRBV2 with TRBJ1-2; no firm D call. V was trimmed by 5 bases and J by 4 bases, leaving 8 bases between them. The CDR3 is made up of 12 amino acids. In germline, CDR1 is SNHLY, CDR2 FYNNEI. The CDR3 loop is CASSRSPYGYTF. The CDR3 coding sequence is TGTGCCAGCAGTCGGTCACCCTATGGCTACACCTTC.

The rearrangement uses TRBV7-9 and TRBJ2-1, with D uncertain. V lost 2 bases and J 4 bases, leaving 27 bases between the germline ends. CDR1 is SEHNR, CDR2 FQNEAQ, per germline (reference sequence). The CDR3 runs 20 residues. The CDR3 reads CASSLPALPRGIGPYNEQFF. CDR3 DNA sequence: TGTGCCAGCAGCTTACCCGCTCTACCCCGTGGCATTGGGCCTTACAATGAGCAGTTCTTC.

In the case of this clonotype: One junction end does not reproduce the germline sequence, and a read error may be involved. The rearrangement uses TRBV20-1 and TRBJ1-1; no firm D call. The CDR3 spans 12 residues. CDR1 and CDR2 (germline): DFQATT, SNEGSKA (reference sequence). The CDR3 nucleotides read TGCAGTGCTACCAAGACAAACACTGAAGCCTTCTTT. Translation gives CSATKTNTEAFF.

This chain links TRBV30 with TRBJ2-1, with TRBD1 matching over 9 bases. CDR1 GTSNPN and CDR2 SVGIG come from the germline V gene (reference sequence). The CDR3 extends over 15 amino acids. Losses at the gene ends were 0 bases for V and 7 bases for J; bases not matched to a gene: 7. As DNA, the CDR3 is TGTGCCTGGAGTGTACAGGGACAGGGAAAAAATGAGCAGTTCTTC. This sequence encodes CAWSVQGQGKNEQFF.

Of note for this clonotype: A much larger clone lies a single base off, so this may be a read error. The chain joins TRBV29-1 to TRBJ2-4; 9 nucleotides align to TRBD1. The better agreement between TRBJ2-7 and the DNA end casts doubt on the J call. The germline V gene encodes CDR1 SQVTM and CDR2 ANQGSEA. This CDR3 has 14 residues. CDR3 protein: CSVETGQGYYEQYF. CDR3 nucleotide sequence: TGCAGCGTTGAGACAGGACAGGGGTACTACGAGCAGTACTTC.